The 9 T cell receptor beta chains reported below all come from one sample, sequenced in a study of shared clonotypes between healthy human individuals. CD45RO-negative CD8 cells positively selected for CCR7 made up the naive population, which excluded terminally differentiated effector memory CD45RA+ cells. Some clones are missing from TCRdb's copy, which holds only in-frame ones; the method was immunoSEQ multiplex PCR. Among about 800,000 clones, about 96% were seen once, and the ten largest hold roughly 0.23%. The specimen sequenced was naive CD8+ T cells sorted from blood. The receptors shown here come from a man younger than 45 in good health.

The chain couples TRBV5-1 to TRBJ2-1; no clear D gene. The V and J ends lost 5 bases and 0 bases respectively, with 12 bases between them. The CDR3 length is 15 residues. Germline V gives CDR1 SGHRS, CDR2 YFSETQ. The CDR3 coding sequence is TGCGCCAGCAGGAGAAGCGACAACTCCTACAATGAGCAGTTCTTC. Encoded protein: CASRRSDNSYNEQFF.

The chain joins TRBV5-1 to TRBJ2-3; D remains unclear. This CDR3 comprises 17 residues. V lost 0 bases to trimming and J lost 6 bases, with 20 bases between them. CDR1 is SGHRS, CDR2 YFSETQ, per germline. The CDR3 nucleotides are TGCGCCAGCAGCTTGGACAGCACGGCCGACTGGAAGGATACGCAGTATTTT. It is translated as CASSLDSTADWKDTQYF.

The chain employs TRBV7-9 and TRBJ1-1, with D possibly being TRBD1 (5 bases). The V gene lost 6 bases and the J gene lost 4 bases, with 9 bases spanning the gap. Looked up from germline, CDR1 is SEHNR and CDR2 is FQNEAQ (reference sequence). The CDR3 spans 12 residues. The CDR3 loop reads CASRFRVTEAFF. CDR3 DNA sequence: TGTGCCAGCAGGTTCAGGGTCACTGAAGCTTTCTTT.

The CDR3 spells CASSLGGGARTEAFF. The CDR3 DNA follows: TGTGCCAGCAGTTTAGGGGGGGGCGCAAGGACTGAAGCTTTCTTT. J is TRBJ1-1 and V is TRBV28, with D possibly TRBD1 on 6 matching bases. CDR1 is MDHEN and CDR2 is SYDVKM in the germline V gene. CDR3 size: 15 residues. The ends were cut back, 2 bases at V and 5 bases at J, with 15 bases in the middle.

V usage is TRBV7-9 and J usage is TRBJ1-3, with no clear D. This CDR3 has 14 amino acids. Germline V gene sequence: CDR1 SEHNR, CDR2 FQNEAQ (reference sequence). V was pared by 5 bases and J by 4 bases, with 12 bases between. The CDR3 DNA is TGTGCCAGCAGCCCCGTGATATCAGGAAACACCATATATTTT. Its translation: CASSPVISGNTIYF. Variable domain in full (rest from reference TRBV7-9 and TRBJ1-3): DTGVSQNPRHKITKRGQNVTFRCDPISEHNRLYWYRQTLGQGPEFLTYFQNEAQLEKSRLLSDRFSAERPKGSFSTLEIQRTEQGDSAMYLCASSPVISGNTIYFGEGSWLTVV.

The chain couples TRBV6-5 to TRBJ2-7; the match to TRBD1 covers 7 bases. CDR3 size: 14 residues. The V segment lost 2 bases and the J segment 4 bases; nucleotides outside the gene matches: 5. CDR1 MNHEY and CDR2 SVGAGI come from the germline V gene. The CDR3 sequence: CASSYAGTAYEQYF. CDR3 coding DNA: TGTGCCAGCAGTTACGCTGGGACAGCTTACGAGCAGTACTTC.

The V and J genes are TRBV7-9 and TRBJ2-1; TRBD1 is a possible D gene (7 bases). Germline values: CDR1 SEHNR, CDR2 FQNEAQ (reference sequence). V lost 0 bases and J 11 bases, leaving 14 bases between the germline ends. The CDR3 is 14 residues long. CDR3 amino acids: CASSLAGQAGKQFF. DNA of the CDR3: TGTGCCAGCAGCTTAGCCGGACAGGCGGGGAAGCAGTTCTTC.

The chain links TRBV9 to TRBJ2-7, with D hard to call. Trimming shortened V by 4 bases and J by 2 bases, and 16 bases separated the two germline ends. The CDR3 is made up of 15 amino acids. Germline CDR1 reads SGDLS; CDR2 reads YYNGEE. In nucleotides, the CDR3 is TGTGCCAGCAGCCCCCCACGACCCCAACCCTACGAGCAGTACTTC. It codes for CASSPPRPQPYEQYF.

V and J are TRBV5-6 and TRBJ2-7; tentatively, D is TRBD2 (6 bases). CDR3 length: 16 amino acids. Trimming cost V 5 bases and J 4 bases, with 22 bases left between them. Germline V gene lookup returns CDR1 SGHDT and CDR2 YYEEEE. The chain's CDR3 is CASSNSPGLALYEQYF. Here the CDR3 DNA reads TGTGCCAGCAGTAACTCCCCGGGACTGGCTCTGTACGAGCAGTACTTC.